The source of this T cell receptor (beta chain) is a study of blood T cells in healthy people across ages. Trimming stripped 1 base from V and 8 bases from J, with 9 bases between. Germline V CDR1 and CDR2: MGHRA, YSYEKL. The CDR3 is 13 residues long. This clonotype was found a few times. The antigen remains undetermined. Study-wide findings and caveats: Getting older went along with TCR beta diversity per million T cells dropping roughly linearly. The donors' CMV status was not determined, possibly confounding changes in expanded clonotypes.

The individuals who served as donors were healthy Caucasians living in Russia, aged roughly 6 to 95. A second PCR, run for 7 to 11 cycles, used a sample-barcoded 5' primer plus a J-beta primer mix. From the 5' RACE reads, TCRdb called clonotypes with MiXCR, one entry per CDR3 protein. The sample lists 1,500,000 or so distinct CDR3 sequences, approximately 43% occurring once. Sequencing was carried out using blood. The V gene is TRBV4-1, the J gene TRBJ2-1; D perhaps matches TRBD1 (6 bases). The TCR comes from a woman under 30 in good health. CDR3 protein: CASSQVQGYEQFF. In nucleotides, the CDR3 is TGCGCCAGCAGCCAAGTACAGGGCTATGAGCAGTTCTTC.